This T cell receptor (beta chain) was identified in a study of vaccination and CD4 T cells after COVID-19. The overall study: Two doses of either BNT162b2 or mRNA-1273 vaccine were given to participants. Diagnosis preceded the drawing of post-COVID samples by a median 101 days (range 35 to 161).

Of note for this clonotype: Its target is unknown.

The study's findings and limits: Spike mono-reactivity was found in 304 of the 307 vaccine-specific clones identified in convalescent patients.

Treatment specified: roughly 11-day PBMC culture with coronavirus spike peptide pools or control peptides (ViraFEST assay). Sequencing of the DNA from cultured CD4+ T cells was carried out with the Oncomine TCR Beta short-read assay. Genomic DNA from cultured CD4+ T cells was extracted. MiXCR, applied by TCRdb to the PCR reads, yields one record per CDR3 protein. The sample has 9,500 to 11,000 distinct CDR3 sequences, 25% seen once. The receptor was isolated from a human donor who had recovered from COVID-19. This sample comprised CD4+ T cells from blood, cultured in vitro, obtained after SARS-CoV-2 vaccination.

The CDR3 DNA reads TGCGCCAGCAGCCCCGACGAGGAGACCCAGTACTTC. Protein product: CASSPDEETQYF. The V gene is TRBV5-1, the J gene TRBJ2-5; the D is unclear. The CDR3 runs to 12 residues. The V end lost 4 bases, the J end lost 5 bases, and 9 bases lay between the germline ends. Germline CDR1 and CDR2: SGHRS and YFSETQ.